The 29 T cell receptor beta chains reported below all come from one sample, sequenced in a study of tumor-infiltrating lymphocytes in primary liver carcinoma. RNA and DNA were co-extracted from 20-30 mg of unsorted bulk tissue. Production of TCR beta cDNA used around 460 ng total RNA together with a constant-region primer. Sequencing libraries for TCR beta derived from three nested multiplex PCR rounds that used slightly modified ARM-PCR. The first two PCR rounds used TRBV1-TRBV30 primers with a Cbeta primer, about 9 cycles each. Each CDR3 protein is one row after TCRdb ran MiXCR on the multiplex PCR reads. The table records approximately 73,000 distinct CDR3 sequences, 71% of them present only once. The sequencing sample was made of liver tumor tissue from sampling region 4. Subset defined: tumor region T4, right-lateral pole. Receptors originate from a woman aged 55 to 70 with primary liver carcinoma and hepatitis B virus infection.

For this clonotype: One junction end disagrees with the germline gene, perhaps due to a read error. V is TRBV14 and J is TRBJ2-1; D uncertain. CDR1 is SGHDN and CDR2 is FVKESK in the germline V gene. The CDR3 covers 17 residues. Here the CDR3 reads CASSQEVFGGVFDEQFF. The CDR3 DNA is TGCGCCAGCAGCCAAGAGGTTTTTGGTGGGGTTTTCGATGAGCAGTTCTTC. The full variable domain, with the rest looked up from reference TRBV14 and TRBJ2-1, is EAGVTQFPSHSVIEKGQTVTLRCDPISGHDNLYWYRRVMGKEIKFLLHFVKESKQDESGMPNNRFLAERTGGTYSTLKVQPAELEDSGVYFCASSQEVFGGVFDEQFFGPGTRLTVL.

A few counts support this clonotype. The final CDR3 position lacks the conserved phenylalanine or tryptophan, pointing to a likely read error. This chain uses TRBV11-2 with TRBJ2-1; tentative D call: TRBD2 (5 bases). There are 15 residues in the CDR3. The V gene lost 6 bases and the J gene lost 9 bases, with 21 bases spanning the gap. Germline CDR1 and CDR2: SGHAT and FQNNGV. The CDR3 DNA reads as TGTGCCAGCAGTTTGGCAGCGGCTGCCCGGGGTGAGCAGTTCCTA. It yields the protein CASSLAAAARGEQFL.

This clonotype was seen a single time. A much larger clone differs from this one at a single base, so this may be a read error. The genes are TRBV28 and TRBJ2-3, with D perhaps matching TRBD1 (6 bases). Germline V CDR1 and CDR2: MDHEN, SYDVKM. The CDR3 spans 13 residues. This chain's CDR3 is CASSLGGTDMQYF. The CDR3, as DNA: TGTGCCAGCAGTTTAGGGGGCACAGATATGCAGTATTTT. Full variable domain (missing parts from reference TRBV28 and TRBJ2-3): DVKVTQSSRYLVKRTGEKVFLECVQDMDHENMFWYRQDPGLGLRLIYFSYDVKMKEKGDIPEGYSVSREKKERFSLILESASTNQTSMYLCASSLGGTDMQYFGPGTRLTVL.

This clonotype came up many times. The gene calls are TRBV5-1 and TRBJ2-2; D is tentatively TRBD1 or TRBD2 (5 bases each). Germline V lookup: CDR1 SGHRS, CDR2 YFSETQ. The CDR3 loop spans 14 amino acids. V lost 6 bases and J lost 7, with 16 bases in between. CDR3 coding DNA: TGCGCCAGCATGTGGGGGAACGGTCACGGGGAGCTGTTTTTT. It is translated as CASMWGNGHGELFF.

Comment on this clonotype: One end of the junction fails to match germline, which may point to a read error. The V call is TRBV29-1, the J call TRBJ2-1; 8 bases match TRBD2. Germline CDR1 and CDR2: SQVTM and ANQGSEA. The CDR3 has 16 residues. CDR3 sequence: CSDGGTSGSSYKEQFF. As DNA, the CDR3 is TGCAGCGATGGAGGTACTAGCGGAAGCTCCTACAAAGAGCAGTTTTTC.

This clonotype is a singleton in its sample. The chain recombines TRBV30 with TRBJ1-2, with 9 bases fitting TRBD1. Germline lookup yields CDR1 GTSNPN and CDR2 SVGIG (reference sequence). The CDR3 extends over 15 amino acids. V was clipped by 4 bases and J by 6 bases; unmatched bases: 12. The DNA of the CDR3 is TGTGCCTGGAAACCTGGACAGGACAGGGGCGATGGCTACACCTTC. Its translation: CAWKPGQDRGDGYTF.

Concerning this clonotype itself: Its ends do not fully match the called genes, so a read error is possible. The J gene is TRBJ2-7, the V gene TRBV11-3; D might be TRBD2 (5 bases). The CDR3 has 14 amino acids. The germline V gene has CDR1 SGHNT and CDR2 YENEEA. The CDR3 loop reads CASSLSGRAHEQYF. Here the CDR3 DNA reads TGCGCCAGCAGCTTAAGTGGGCGGGCGCACGAGCAGTACTTC.

Regarding this clonotype: This sequence may be a read error, since a much larger clone differs from it by one base. This rearrangement joins TRBV5-1 to TRBJ2-2, with D hard to call. The CDR3 covers 15 residues. Germline V CDR1 and CDR2: SGHRS, YFSETQ. Trimming shortened V by 1 base and J by 0 bases, and 7 bases separated the two germline ends. For the CDR3, the DNA is TGCGCCAGCAGCTTGTATGGAGCGAACACCGGGGAGCTGTTTTTT. Residues: CASSLYGANTGELFF.

The chain links TRBV9 to TRBJ2-1; a weak D match, TRBD2 (6 bases). This CDR3 spans 17 amino acids. Germline CDR1 SGDLS, CDR2 YYNGEE. Trimming removed 4 bases at V and 4 bases at J, with 21 bases between. The CDR3 region is CASSPVGDSYTYNEQFF. CDR3 bases: TGTGCCAGCAGCCCAGTGGGGGACTCGTACACTTACAATGAGCAGTTCTTC. The full variable domain, in which reference TRBV9 and TRBJ2-1 provide the parts outside the CDR3, is DSGVTQTPKHLITATGQRVTLRCSPRSGDLSVYWYQQSLDQGLQFLIQYYNGEERAKGNILERFSAQQFPDLHSELNLSSLELGDSALYFCASSPVGDSYTYNEQFFGPGTRLTVL.

Note on this clonotype: A read error may account for a junction end that differs from germline. The genes are TRBV5-5 and TRBJ1-1; tentative D call: TRBD1 (6 bases). The germline V gene encodes CDR1 SGHKS and CDR2 YYEKEE (reference sequence). The CDR3 runs 13 residues. The CDR3 bases are TGTGTCAGCAGCCTTTCTGGACAGACTGAAGCTTTCTTT. Protein sequence: CVSSLSGQTEAFF.

In this sample, this clonotype turned up many times. At one end the junction does not follow the germline gene, possibly because of a read error. The rearrangement links TRBV24-1 to TRBJ2-5, with 13 bases lining up with TRBD2. Germline lookup yields CDR1 KGHDR and CDR2 SFDVKD. The CDR3 spans 14 residues. The chain's CDR3 is CATSDIGLAGVLYF. CDR3 bases: TGTGCCACCAGTGATATCGGACTAGCGGGAGTCCTTTATTTC.

In regard to this clonotype: Mismatch with germline at one junction end may stem from a read error. J is TRBJ1-5 and V is TRBV18; D is unresolved. CDR1 and CDR2 (germline): KGHSH, LQKENI. This CDR3 contains 14 residues. For the CDR3, the DNA is TGTGCCAGTTCACCGCCAGGCATGTATCAGCCCCAGCATTTT. Encoded protein: CASSPPGMYQPQHF. The full variable domain, its missing parts supplied by reference TRBV18 and TRBJ1-5, is NAGVMQNPRHLVRRRGQEARLRCSPMKGHSHVYWYRQLPEEGLKFMVYLQKENIIDESGMPKERFSAEFPKEGPSILRIQQVVRGDSAAYFCASSPPGMYQPQHFGDGTRLSIL.

This chain connects TRBV6-5 to TRBJ2-1, with 7 bases matching TRBD2. The J segment lost 7 bases and the V segment lost 2 bases, leaving 8 bases of the junction unmatched. Germline lookup yields CDR1 MNHEY and CDR2 SVGAGI. The CDR3 loop spans 15 amino acids. The CDR3 protein is CASSYRGGRSNEQFF. The CDR3 DNA follows: TGTGCCAGCAGTTACAGGGGCGGGAGATCGAATGAGCAGTTCTTC.

Notes on this clonotype: At one of its ends the junction is not consistent with the germline gene, which may arise from a read error. The chain combines TRBV5-1 with TRBJ2-1; 10 positions match TRBD2. From germline, CDR1 is SGHRS and CDR2 YFSETQ. The CDR3 is made up of 19 amino acids. CDR3 sequence (DNA): TGCGCCAGAAGCTCCACTAGCGGGATGGCCTCCTACTCTTACAATGAGCAGTTCTTC. This translates into CARSSTSGMASYSYNEQFF.

This clonotype was recorded only once. The chain combines TRBV6-5 with TRBJ1-5; D may be TRBD1 (5 bases). Germline CDR1 reads MNHEY; CDR2 reads SVGAGI. The CDR3 has 13 amino acids. The germline V and J ends were trimmed by 10 bases and 7 bases, with 17 bases remaining between them. CDR3 sequence: CANRRGSWQPQHF. Here the CDR3 DNA reads TGTGCCAACAGAAGGGGTTCGTGGCAGCCCCAGCATTTT.

The gene calls are TRBV11-3 and TRBJ2-1, with D possibly matching TRBD2 (7 bases). The ends were cut back, 4 bases at V and 8 bases at J, with 24 bases in the middle. Germline values: CDR1 SGHNT, CDR2 YENEEA. This CDR3 comprises 17 residues. Here the CDR3 reads CASSSRGAWTVGDEQFF. For the CDR3, the DNA is TGTGCCAGCAGCTCCCGGGGGGCGTGGACCGTGGGCGATGAGCAGTTCTTC.

This clonotype was recorded at least ten times. One base away lies a much larger clone, so this may be a sequencing read error. This CDR3 reads CASSLAGGSPEQFF. In DNA form, the CDR3 reads TGTGCCAGCAGCTTAGCGGGAGGGTCGCCTGAGCAGTTCTTC. This rearrangement joins TRBV11-2 to TRBJ2-1; 8 bases agree with TRBD2. The CDR3 consists of 14 residues. Germline V gene data show CDR1 as SGHAT and CDR2 as FQNNGV. V was pared by 1 base and J by 9 bases, with 5 bases of the junction left unmatched.

As regards this clonotype: One junction end disagrees with the germline gene, perhaps due to a read error. The chain joins TRBV6-1 to TRBJ2-3; possibly TRBD1 or TRBD2 for D (5 bases each). Germline V gives CDR1 MNHNS, CDR2 SASEGT. This CDR3 spans 15 amino acids. Here the CDR3 DNA reads TGTGCCAACAGTGAGGGGCGCGGGAGCACAGATACGCAGTATTTT. Encoded protein: CANSEGRGSTDTQYF.

As concerns this clonotype: Likely a read error: the CDR3 ends without its conserved phenylalanine or tryptophan. CDR3 residues: CASSYTGPITGELFY. In DNA, the CDR3 is TGTGCCAGCAGCTATACAGGGCCGATCACCGGGGAGCTGTTTTAT. The chain carries TRBV12-3 or TRBV12-4 and TRBJ2-2, with TRBD1 as a possible D gene (6 bases). This CDR3 is 15 amino acids long. V dropped 6 bases and J dropped 4 bases, with 15 bases sitting between them.

As for this clonotype: The conserved phenylalanine or tryptophan normally closing the CDR3 is absent here, so this likely arose from a read error. It is unclear where the CDR3 begins or ends on the DNA, so no DNA is shown, and the CDR3 is as TCRdb lists it. This rearrangement joins TRBV21-1 to TRBJ2-1; TRBD2 is the table's D call, not checked against the DNA. TRBV21-1 is reported as a pseudogene. The CDR3 has 18 residues if both end residues are counted. Here the CDR3 reads CASSKVELAGWVFNEQFV.

With respect to this clonotype: Since a much larger clone is just one base distant, this may be a read error. The V and J genes are TRBV28 and TRBJ2-4, with 11 positions matching TRBD1. Germline values: CDR1 MDHEN, CDR2 SYDVKM. This CDR3 contains 21 residues. CDR3 sequence (DNA): TGTGACAGCAGTTTCCCGCCCCGGGACAGGGGGGGTACTGGGGCCAAAAACATTCAGTACTTC. Encoded protein: CDSSFPPRDRGGTGAKNIQYF.

Points on this clonotype: The junction departs from the called germline gene at one end, perhaps through a read error. The gene calls are TRBV28 and TRBJ2-7; TRBD2 agrees at 8 bases. This CDR3 has 15 residues. Germline values: CDR1 MDHEN, CDR2 SYDVKM. For the CDR3, the DNA is TGTGCCGGCAGTCTCCCGGCGGGGGGAGGGTACGAGCAGTACTTC. This gives the protein CAGSLPAGGGYEQYF.

To note about this clonotype: The junction departs from germline at one end; a sequencing error may be responsible. The chain joins TRBV12-3 or TRBV12-4 to TRBJ2-1; D is unresolved. CDR3 length: 14 residues. The DNA for the CDR3 is TGTGCCAGCAGTTTAAGTGGGGTCACCAATAAGCAGTTCTTC. Its protein product is CASSLSGVTNKQFF.

On this clonotype itself: No conserved phenylalanine or tryptophan ends this CDR3, so it is likely a read error. The chain employs TRBV6-5 and TRBJ2-6, with D possibly being TRBD1 (5 bases). The CDR3 is 17 amino acids. Germline V lookup: CDR1 MNHEY, CDR2 SVGAGI. The CDR3 loop is CASSRNSPLGGANILTS. DNA of the CDR3: TGTGCCAGCAGCCGGAACTCCCCTTTAGGTGGGGCCAACATCCTGACTTCC.

On this clonotype: It may be a read error: a sequence one base away is much more abundant. This chain connects TRBV11-2 to TRBJ2-7, with a tentative D call TRBD1 (5 bases). CDR1 and CDR2 (germline): SGHAT, FQNNGV. The CDR3 is made up of 14 amino acids. Trimming pared 7 bases from V and 2 bases from J, leaving 15 bases between. This CDR3 reads CASIQIGATYEQYF. CDR3 nucleotides: TGTGCCAGCATCCAGATAGGGGCCACCTACGAGCAGTACTTC.

In its sample, this clonotype was seen a few times. A much bigger clone sits one base away, suggesting this may be a read error. The chain carries TRBV12-3 or TRBV12-4 and TRBJ2-7; TRBD2 agrees at 9 bases. The V segment lost 7 bases and the J segment 8 bases; nucleotides outside the gene matches: 12. The length of the CDR3 is 14 residues. The CDR3: CASTEGLAQYKQYF. CDR3 bases: TGTGCCAGCACCGAGGGACTAGCTCAATACAAGCAGTACTTC.

Worth noting for this clonotype: The missing conserved phenylalanine or tryptophan at the end of this CDR3 makes a read error likely. The genes are TRBV6-2 or TRBV6-3 and TRBJ2-3, with a possible D match to TRBD2 (6 bases). V was pared by 2 bases and J by 4 bases, with 22 bases between. CDR1 and CDR2 from the germline V gene are MNHEY and SVGEGT. The CDR3 totals 18 residues. CDR3 DNA sequence: TGTGCCAGCAGTTACCGGGACTTACAAGCGTCCTTCGCAGATACGCAGTATGTT. It yields the protein CASSYRDLQASFADTQYV.

This clonotype showed up just a few times. The chain is built from TRBV18 and TRBJ1-1; 7 bases line up with TRBD1. The germline V gene has CDR1 KGHSH and CDR2 LQKENI. The ends lost 3 bases at V and 2 bases at J; junction bases unmatched: 3. The CDR3 has 14 amino acids. The CDR3 DNA follows: TGTGCCAGCTCACCCCGGGACAGAAACACTGAAGCTTTCTTT. Its translation: CASSPRDRNTEAFF.

A word on this clonotype: One junction end does not reproduce the germline sequence, and a read error may be involved. The chain links TRBV11-2 to TRBJ2-7, with D perhaps matching TRBD1 (5 bases). The CDR3 is 14 amino acids. Germline CDR1 reads SGHAT; CDR2 reads FQNNGV. The CDR3, as DNA: TGTGCCAGCAGCTTATGGGGCCCGCCCTACGTGCAGTACTTC. The encoded protein is CASSLWGPPYVQYF.